The 10 T cell receptor beta chains presented below share a single source sample, sequenced in a study of blood T cell repertoires in COVID-19. The table came from immunoSEQ multiplex PCR; TCRdb's copy has only in-frame clones and leaves some out. The sample carries fewer than 300,000 clones, less than 90% recorded once. Material for sequencing was peripheral blood. The receptors were gathered from a woman under 40 with COVID-19, enrolled during active disease.

This chain uses TRBV28 with TRBJ2-7, with TRBD1 matching 10 bases. Looked up from germline, CDR1 is MDHEN and CDR2 is SYDVKM. Germline trimming cut 3 bases from V and 4 bases from J; bases unmatched to any gene: 6. CDR3 size: 15 residues. CDR3 sequence (DNA): TGTGCCAGCAGTTTTGGTGGGACAGGGGAGTACGAGCAGTACTTC. This encodes CASSFGGTGEYEQYF.

The J gene is TRBJ2-7, the V gene TRBV19, with D tentatively TRBD1 (6 bases). The CDR3 covers 13 residues. The germline V and J ends were trimmed by 9 bases and 2 bases, with 14 bases remaining between them. Looked up from germline, CDR1 is LNHDA and CDR2 is SQIVND (reference sequence). The CDR3 loop is CASSSGQTYEQYF. The CDR3 nucleotides are TGTGCCAGCTCATCGGGACAAACCTACGAGCAGTACTTC. Full variable domain (rest looked up from reference TRBV19 and TRBJ2-7): DGGITQSPKYLFRKEGQNVTLSCEQNLNHDAMYWYRQDPGQGLRLIYYSQIVNDFQKGDIAEGYSVSREKKESFPLTVTSAQKNPTAFYLCASSSGQTYEQYFGPGTRLTVT.

In DNA, the CDR3 is TGTGCCAGCAGTGAAGCGCTAGGACAGCCTCAAGAGACCCAGTACTTC. It encodes CASSEALGQPQETQYF. This chain links TRBV6-1 with TRBJ2-5; the D gene is possibly TRBD1 (6 bases). CDR1 and CDR2 from the germline V gene are MNHNS and SASEGT. The CDR3 totals 16 residues. V was cut by 0 bases and J by 2 bases, with 13 bases left in between.

This clone was recorded only once. V and J are TRBV4-1 and TRBJ2-7; 8 bases map to TRBD2. Looked up from germline, CDR1 is MGHRA and CDR2 is YSYEKL. The trim removed 4 bases at V and 7 bases at J, leaving 12 bases unmatched. The CDR3 consists of 15 residues. The CDR3 nucleotides read TGCGCCAGCAGCCCCCGAGCGGGGGCTGGGGGAGAGCAGTACTTC. Translated, it gives CASSPRAGAGGEQYF.

This chain links TRBV7-9 with TRBJ2-2; perhaps TRBD1 as D (6 bases). The CDR3 sequence is 15 residues long. In germline, CDR1 is SEHNR, CDR2 FQNEAQ (reference sequence). V lost 4 bases and J 6 bases, leaving 15 bases between the germline ends. Written as DNA, the CDR3 is TGTGCCAGCAGCTCAGAACCCCAGGGGCCCGGGGAGCTGTTTTTT. Translation: CASSSEPQGPGELFF.

The CDR3 sequence is CSARQGETEAFF. The CDR3 DNA sequence: TGCAGCGCCCGACAGGGAGAAACTGAAGCTTTCTTT. V gene TRBV29-1 combines with J gene TRBJ1-1; 7 bases align to TRBD1. This CDR3 comprises 12 residues. Per germline, CDR1 SQVTM and CDR2 ANQGSEA. V was clipped by 7 bases and J by 5 bases; unmatched bases: 7.

This clone was seen a few times. The chain combines TRBV4-1 with TRBJ2-7, with 7 nucleotides matching TRBD1. This CDR3 has 14 amino acids. Germline V gives CDR1 MGHRA, CDR2 YSYEKL. Trimming took 7 bases from V and 4 from J; bases not matched to a gene: 10. CDR3 DNA: TGCGCCAGCAACAACCGGGACAGACGTTACGAGCAGTACTTC. Its protein is CASNNRDRRYEQYF.

This clone has just a few counts. The V and J genes are TRBV27 and TRBJ2-3; no definite D call. The V gene lost 6 bases and the J gene lost 13 bases, with 17 bases spanning the gap. Germline-derived CDR1 and CDR2 are MNHEY and SMNVEV (reference sequence). The CDR3 is 12 amino acids. The CDR3 reads CASSRNRSKKYF. Here the CDR3 DNA reads TGTGCCAGCAGCAGAAACCGTAGCAAGAAGTATTTT.

A few counts support this clone. The rearrangement joins TRBV5-1 to TRBJ2-1; TRBD2 aligns across 10 bases. V shed 0 bases and J 9 bases; nucleotides not matched to a gene: 6. The CDR3 has 15 residues. Germline values: CDR1 SGHRS, CDR2 YFSETQ. CDR3 amino acids: CASSLGSSGGSEQFF. In nucleotides, the CDR3 is TGCGCCAGCAGCTTGGGGTCTAGCGGGGGTTCTGAGCAGTTCTTC.

This clone has at least ten counts. The V and J genes are TRBV5-4 and TRBJ2-3, with a weak D call TRBD2 (6 bases). Trimming took 6 bases from V and 2 from J, leaving 16 bases between them. This CDR3 region has 15 residues. The V gene's germline CDR1 is SGHNT and CDR2 YYREEE (reference sequence). The CDR3 DNA is TGTGCCAGCACCTCGCCCGGGGGAGACACAGATACGCAGTATTTT. As protein: CASTSPGGDTDTQYF.